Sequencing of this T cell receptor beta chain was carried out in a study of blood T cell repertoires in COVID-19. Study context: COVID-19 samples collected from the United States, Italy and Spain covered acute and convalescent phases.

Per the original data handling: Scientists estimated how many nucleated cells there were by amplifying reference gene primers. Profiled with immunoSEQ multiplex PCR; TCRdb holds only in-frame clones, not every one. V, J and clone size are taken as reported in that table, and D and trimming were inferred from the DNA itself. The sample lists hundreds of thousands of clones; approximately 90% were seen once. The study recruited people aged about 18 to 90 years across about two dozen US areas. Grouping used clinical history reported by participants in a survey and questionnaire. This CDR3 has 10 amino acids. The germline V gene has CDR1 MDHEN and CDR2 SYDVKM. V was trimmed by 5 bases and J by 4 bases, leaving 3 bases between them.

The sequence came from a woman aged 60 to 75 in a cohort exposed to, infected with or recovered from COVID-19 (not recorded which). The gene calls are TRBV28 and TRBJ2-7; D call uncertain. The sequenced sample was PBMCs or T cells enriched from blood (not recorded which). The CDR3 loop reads CASSTYEQYF. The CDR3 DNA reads TGTGCCAGCAGTACTTACGAGCAGTACTTC.